This T cell receptor beta chain came from a study of blood T cell repertoires in COVID-19. Study-level information: Sites across the United States, Italy and Spain contributed samples from acute and convalescent COVID-19. In each case, the material was cDNA or gDNA derived from T cells, B-cell-depleted T cells, or PBMCs.

Original processing methods: Estimated nucleated cell counts came from reference gene primer amplification. The protocol was immunoSEQ multiplex PCR, while the TCRdb copy is restricted to in-frame clones and leaves out a portion. The V and J calls and the clone size are those of that table, but D and trimming were determined from the DNA. The repertoire has about 92,000 clones, less than 75% of them found once; the top ten carry 20% to 25%. Trimming stripped 1 base from V and 3 bases from J, with 10 bases between. CDR3 size: 14 residues. Germline V lookup: CDR1 SEHNR, CDR2 FQNEAQ (reference sequence).

This chain connects TRBV7-9 to TRBJ2-7, with D possibly being TRBD2 (5 bases). The specimen was peripheral blood. The source of this sequence is a woman aged 60-75 years in a cohort sampled during active or convalescent COVID-19. The CDR3 DNA sequence: TGTGCCAGCAGCTTAGTAGGGAGTGACTACGAGCAGTACTTC. Translating gives CASSLVGSDYEQYF.